A selection of T cell receptor beta chains follows, all from one sample in a study of tumor-infiltrating lymphocytes in localized non-small cell lung cancer. Profiling relied on immunoSEQ multiplex PCR, and the TCRdb table lists in-frame clones only, not all of them. The sample lists approximately 12,000 clones; about 71% were seen once. Sequenced: lung tumor tissue. Source of these receptors: a human donor with non-small cell lung cancer. The CDR3 runs from the conserved cysteine through the conserved F or W. Fields, in order: CDR3 length, J gene, clone size, D gene, V gene, CDR3 DNA, CDR3 protein. D genes are given only for firm matches. Some rows mark clone size as missing; the rest say once, few, many or name a class of expanded clone.

length: 16
J: TRBJ1-5
size: NA
D: NA
V: TRBV19
DNA: TGTGCCAGTAGTATAGAAAATCAGGGATCAGGTCAGCCCCAGCATTTT
CDR3: CASSIENQGSGQPQHF

length: 15
J: TRBJ1-4
size: few
D: NA
V: TRBV4-2
DNA: TGTGCCAGCAGCCAAGAAGGGGGGGCCGGGGAAAAACTGTTTTTT
CDR3: CASSQEGGAGEKLFF

length: 13
J: TRBJ1-1
size: NA
D: NA
V: TRBV7-9
DNA: TGTGCCAGCAGCTTAGGTCAGCCCACTGAAGCTTTCTTT
CDR3: CASSLGQPTEAFF

length: 17
J: TRBJ1-4
size: once
D: TRBD1
V: TRBV27
DNA: TGTGCCAGCAGTCGAGGGACAGGGGGCGCGGGTTGGGAAAAACTGTTTTTT
CDR3: CASSRGTGGAGWEKLFF

length: 13
J: TRBJ1-1
size: NA
D: NA
V: TRBV27
DNA: TGTGCCAGCAGTTTAGGGGGGGGCACTGAAGCTTTCTTT
CDR3: CASSLGGGTEAFF

length: 12
J: TRBJ2-5
size: few
D: NA
V: TRBV10-2
DNA: TGCGCCAGCGGCTTTTCGTCGGAGACCCAGTACTTC
CDR3: CASGFSSETQYF

length: 15
J: TRBJ2-2
size: few
D: NA
V: TRBV27
DNA: TGTGCCAGCAGAACGGGGCTACAGGGCACCGGGGAGCTGTTTTTT
CDR3: CASRTGLQGTGELFF

length: 13
J: TRBJ1-1
size: NA
D: TRBD1
V: TRBV19
DNA: TGTGCCAGTAGTATAGCAGGGGGGACTGAAGCTTTCTTT
CDR3: CASSIAGGTEAFF

length: 15
J: TRBJ1-1
size: NA
D: NA
V: TRBV19
DNA: TGTGCCAGTACTCCTCTGGAGAAGGGGGACACTGAAGCTTTCTTT
CDR3: CASTPLEKGDTEAFF

length: 13
J: TRBJ1-1
size: NA
D: TRBD1
V: TRBV6-5
DNA: TGTGCCAGCAGCAGACAGGGAAAGACTGAAGCTTTCTTT
CDR3: CASSRQGKTEAFF

length: 18
J: TRBJ1-3
size: NA
D: NA
V: TRBV5-5
DNA: TGTGCCAGCAGCTTCCTATTAAAAACGAGGTTCTCTGGAAACACCATATATTTT
CDR3: CASSFLLKTRFSGNTIYF

length: 17
J: TRBJ2-3
size: NA
D: TRBD2
V: TRBV11-2
DNA: TGTGCCAGCAGCAAAGCCCTGGCTAGCGGGGGCTCAGATACGCAGTATTTT
CDR3: CASSKALASGGSDTQYF

length: 13
J: TRBJ1-1
size: NA
D: NA
V: TRBV5-4
DNA: TGTGCCAGCAGCTCAGTAGCGGCCCCTGAAGCTTTCTTT
CDR3: CASSSVAAPEAFF

length: 14
J: TRBJ2-7
size: NA
D: NA
V: TRBV7-9
DNA: TGCGCCAGCAGCCAAGATTCGGGTCCCTACGAGCAGTACTTC
CDR3: CASSQDSGPYEQYF

length: 14
J: TRBJ2-7
size: NA
D: NA
V: TRBV5-1
DNA: TGCGCCAGCATGCCAGGGGGGGGGACCTACGAGCAGTACTTC
CDR3: CASMPGGGTYEQYF

length: 15
J: TRBJ2-3
size: few
D: NA
V: TRBV9
DNA: TGTGCCAGCAGCGTTTACCCCTCTAGCACAGATACGCAGTATTTT
CDR3: CASSVYPSSTDTQYF

length: 16
J: TRBJ2-2
size: NA
D: TRBD1
V: TRBV5-4
DNA: TGTGCCAGCAGCCGGGACAGAAGTTTAAACACCGGGGAGCTGTTTTTT
CDR3: CASSRDRSLNTGELFF

length: 14
J: TRBJ2-7
size: NA
D: TRBD1
V: TRBV6-6
DNA: TGTGCCAGTCGAGGGGGACAGAATAACTACGAGCAGTACTTC
CDR3: CASRGGQNNYEQYF

length: 14
J: TRBJ2-7
size: NA
D: NA
V: TRBV7-8
DNA: TGTGCCAGCAGCCCCGGTGCCAGCTCCTACGAGCAGTACTTC
CDR3: CASSPGASSYEQYF

length: 13
J: TRBJ2-7
size: NA
D: NA
V: TRBV4-1
DNA: TGCGCCAGCAGCCAAGATGCCCTTTACGAGCAGTACTTC
CDR3: CASSQDALYEQYF

length: 14
J: TRBJ1-2
size: NA
D: NA
V: TRBV2
DNA: TGTGCCAGCAGATCGAGGACACCCTCGGATGGCTACACCTTC
CDR3: CASRSRTPSDGYTF

length: 17
J: TRBJ1-1
size: NA
D: NA
V: TRBV7-2
DNA: TGTGCCAGCAGCTTAGTACCTACGGGGCAGGGCTACACTGAAGCTTTCTTT
CDR3: CASSLVPTGQGYTEAFF

length: 16
J: TRBJ2-1
size: few
D: TRBD2
V: TRBV9
DNA: TGTGCCAGCAGCGTAGAGGTAGCGGGAGCATACAATGAGCAGTTCTTC
CDR3: CASSVEVAGAYNEQFF

length: 14
J: TRBJ2-7
size: NA
D: TRBD2
V: TRBV10-3
DNA: TGTGCCATCAGCCGACTAGCGGGTTCCTACGAGCAGTACTTC
CDR3: CAISRLAGSYEQYF

length: 13
J: TRBJ2-1
size: once
D: NA
V: TRBV27
DNA: TGTGCCAGCAGTTTTACTAGCTCGTATGAGCAGTTCTTC
CDR3: CASSFTSSYEQFF

length: 18
J: TRBJ1-1
size: NA
D: TRBD1
V: TRBV4-2
DNA: TGTGCCAGCAGCCAAGGGGGGGACAGGGGCCCCTGGGGCACTGAAGCTTTCTTT
CDR3: CASSQGGDRGPWGTEAFF

length: 12
J: TRBJ2-4
size: few
D: NA
V: TRBV2
DNA: TGTGCCAGCGAGGGGATCAAAAACATTCAGTACTTC
CDR3: CASEGIKNIQYF

length: 14
J: TRBJ2-2
size: NA
D: NA
V: TRBV5-6
DNA: TGTGCCAGCAGCTTGATGGACAACCCCGGGGAGCTGTTTTTT
CDR3: CASSLMDNPGELFF

length: 16
J: TRBJ2-3
size: once
D: TRBD1
V: TRBV11-1
DNA: TGTGCCAGCAGCGGATGGACAGGGCGGAGCACAGATACGCAGTATTTT
CDR3: CASSGWTGRSTDTQYF

length: 12
J: TRBJ1-2
size: NA
D: NA
V: TRBV7-9
DNA: TGTGCCAGCACGGGAGGGACCTATGGCTACACCTTC
CDR3: CASTGGTYGYTF

length: 12
J: TRBJ1-2
size: NA
D: NA
V: TRBV6-1
DNA: TGTGCCAGCAGCCTGACAGAATATGGCTACACCTTC
CDR3: CASSLTEYGYTF

length: 15
J: TRBJ2-1
size: NA
D: NA
V: TRBV9
DNA: TGTGCCAGCAGCGTGGGCGGGTCGGGGGCCAATGAGCAGTTCTTC
CDR3: CASSVGGSGANEQFF

length: 14
J: TRBJ2-7
size: NA
D: NA
V: TRBV6-1
DNA: TGTGCCAGCAGTAAGTCCACTCCGGGCTACGAGCAGTACTTC
CDR3: CASSKSTPGYEQYF

length: 14
J: TRBJ1-5
size: NA
D: NA
V: TRBV5-4
DNA: TGTGCCAGCAGCTTGGTCGCAGCCAGACAGCCCCAGCATTTT
CDR3: CASSLVAARQPQHF

length: 15
J: TRBJ1-6
size: few
D: NA
V: TRBV6-5
DNA: TGTGCCAGCAGTTACTCGAACAGCCTTAATTCACCCCTCCACTTT
CDR3: CASSYSNSLNSPLHF

length: 14
J: TRBJ2-7
size: once
D: TRBD1
V: TRBV6-5
DNA: TGTGCCAGCAGCCTCGGGACAGGGGGCCGGGAGCAGTACTTC
CDR3: CASSLGTGGREQYF

length: 15
J: TRBJ2-5
size: NA
D: TRBD1
V: TRBV7-2
DNA: TGTGCCAGCAGCTTAGAGGGGGCGAGACTAGAGACCCAGTACTTC
CDR3: CASSLEGARLETQYF

length: 13
J: TRBJ1-2
size: NA
D: TRBD1
V: TRBV6-5
DNA: TGTGCCGCGAAGACAGGGGCTAACTATGGCTACACCTTC
CDR3: CAAKTGANYGYTF

length: 14
J: TRBJ1-1
size: NA
D: NA
V: TRBV11-2
DNA: TGTGCCAGCAGCACCCGCGGAGGGAACACTGAAGCTTTCTTT
CDR3: CASSTRGGNTEAFF

length: 13
J: TRBJ1-5
size: medium-sized
D: NA
V: TRBV30
DNA: TGTGCCTGGACCCAGGGTGGTAATCAGCCCCAGCATTTT
CDR3: CAWTQGGNQPQHF

length: 15
J: TRBJ1-1
size: NA
D: NA
V: TRBV9
DNA: TGTGCCAGCAGCGTAGTTCCGGTCGATGGGCCTGAAGCTTTCTTT
CDR3: CASSVVPVDGPEAFF

length: 14
J: TRBJ2-5
size: NA
D: NA
V: TRBV6-5
DNA: TGTGCCAGCAGTTACAGGGGTGGGCAAGAGACCCAGTACTTC
CDR3: CASSYRGGQETQYF

length: 15
J: TRBJ2-7
size: NA
D: TRBD1
V: TRBV4-3
DNA: TGCGCCAGCAGCCATTCCGGGACAGGGGAATACGAGCAGTACTTC
CDR3: CASSHSGTGEYEQYF

length: 13
J: TRBJ2-6
size: NA
D: NA
V: TRBV6-1
DNA: TGTGCCAGCAGTGATTCCGGGGCCAACGTCCTGACTTTC
CDR3: CASSDSGANVLTF

length: 18
J: TRBJ2-2
size: NA
D: TRBD1
V: TRBV18
DNA: TGTGCCAGCTCACCCGGGACAGGGGGCTACTCGAACACCGGGGAGCTGTTTTTT
CDR3: CASSPGTGGYSNTGELFF